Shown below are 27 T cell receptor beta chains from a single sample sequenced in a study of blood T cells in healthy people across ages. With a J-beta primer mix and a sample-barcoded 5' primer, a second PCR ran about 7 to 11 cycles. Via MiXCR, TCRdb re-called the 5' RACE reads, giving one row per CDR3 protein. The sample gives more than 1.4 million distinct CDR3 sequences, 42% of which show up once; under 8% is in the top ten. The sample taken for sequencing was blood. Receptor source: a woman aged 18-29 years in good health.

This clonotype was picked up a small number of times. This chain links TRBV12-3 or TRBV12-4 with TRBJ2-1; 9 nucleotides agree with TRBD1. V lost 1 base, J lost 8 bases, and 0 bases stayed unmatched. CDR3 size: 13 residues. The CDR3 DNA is TGTGCCAGCAGTTTAGGGACAGGGGATGAGCAGTTCTTC. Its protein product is CASSLGTGDEQFF.

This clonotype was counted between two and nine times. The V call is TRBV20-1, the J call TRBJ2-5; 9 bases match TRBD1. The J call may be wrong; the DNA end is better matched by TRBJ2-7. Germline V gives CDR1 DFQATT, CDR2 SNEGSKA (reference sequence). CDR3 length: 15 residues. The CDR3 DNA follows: TGCAGTGCCCAGACACCGGGACAGGGTGTAGACGAGCAGTACTTC. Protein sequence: CSAQTPGQGVDEQYF.

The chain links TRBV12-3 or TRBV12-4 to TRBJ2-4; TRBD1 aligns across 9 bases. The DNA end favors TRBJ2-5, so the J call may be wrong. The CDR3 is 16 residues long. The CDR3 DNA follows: TGTGCCAGCAGCCGAGACCCAACAGGGGGCCGAGGGACCCAGTACTTC. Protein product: CASSRDPTGGRGTQYF.

CDR3 DNA: TGTGCCAGCAGTTTCGACAGGGAGGCCACTGAAGCTTTCTTT. It encodes CASSFDREATEAFF. The rearrangement joins TRBV27 to TRBJ1-1; 7 bases match TRBD1. The CDR3 consists of 14 residues. Germline CDR1 MNHEY, CDR2 SMNVEV (reference sequence). Germline trimming cut 3 bases from V and 4 bases from J; bases unmatched to any gene: 5.

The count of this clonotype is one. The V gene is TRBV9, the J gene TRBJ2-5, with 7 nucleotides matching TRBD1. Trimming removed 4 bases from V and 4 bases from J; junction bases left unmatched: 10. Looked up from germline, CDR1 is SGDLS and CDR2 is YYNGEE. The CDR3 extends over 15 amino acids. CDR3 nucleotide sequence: TGTGCCAGCAGCCCGTCCGGGACAGCTAGAGAGACCCAGTACTTC. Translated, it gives CASSPSGTARETQYF.

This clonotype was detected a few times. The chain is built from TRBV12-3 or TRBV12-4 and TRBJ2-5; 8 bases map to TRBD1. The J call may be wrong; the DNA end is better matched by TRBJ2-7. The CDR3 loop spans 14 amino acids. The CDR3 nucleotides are TGTGCCAGCAGTTTAAGACAGGGGATCAACGAGCAGTACTTC. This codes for CASSLRQGINEQYF.

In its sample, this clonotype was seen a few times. CDR3 loop: CASSVEWANNEQYF. CDR3 in DNA: TGTGCCAGCAGCGTAGAGTGGGCAAACAATGAGCAGTACTTC. V gene TRBV9 combines with J gene TRBJ2-5; D not certain. The CDR3 is 14 residues long. Trimming shortened V by 0 bases and J by 11 bases, and 17 bases separated the two germline ends. CDR1 is SGDLS, CDR2 YYNGEE, per germline.

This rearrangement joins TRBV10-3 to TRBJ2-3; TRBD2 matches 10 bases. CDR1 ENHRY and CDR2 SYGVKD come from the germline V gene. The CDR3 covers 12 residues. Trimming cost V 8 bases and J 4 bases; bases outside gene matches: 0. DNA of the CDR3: TGTGCCATCGGGACTAGCGCAGATACGCAGTATTTT. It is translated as CAIGTSADTQYF.

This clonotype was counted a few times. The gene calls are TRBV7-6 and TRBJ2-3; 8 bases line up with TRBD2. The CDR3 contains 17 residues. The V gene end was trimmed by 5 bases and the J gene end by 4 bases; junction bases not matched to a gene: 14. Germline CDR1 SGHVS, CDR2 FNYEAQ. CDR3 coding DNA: TGTGCCAGCAGCCACCTTAAGGGCGGGAGGTCGGCAGATACGCAGTATTTT. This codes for CASSHLKGGRSADTQYF. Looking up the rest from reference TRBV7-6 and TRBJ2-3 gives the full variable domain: GAGVSQSPRYKVTKRGQDVALRCDPISGHVSLYWYRQALGQGPEFLTYFNYEAQQDKSGLPNDRFSAERPEGSISTLTIQRTEQRDSAMYRCASSHLKGGRSADTQYFGPGTRLTVL.

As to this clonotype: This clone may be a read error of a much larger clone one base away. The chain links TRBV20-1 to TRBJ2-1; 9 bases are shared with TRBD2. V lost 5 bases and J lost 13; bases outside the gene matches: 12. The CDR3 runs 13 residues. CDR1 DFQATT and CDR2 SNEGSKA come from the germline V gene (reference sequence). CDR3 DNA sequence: TGCAGTGCTCGGAGTGCGGGGGGGGAGACCCAGTTCTTC. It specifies CSARSAGGETQFF.

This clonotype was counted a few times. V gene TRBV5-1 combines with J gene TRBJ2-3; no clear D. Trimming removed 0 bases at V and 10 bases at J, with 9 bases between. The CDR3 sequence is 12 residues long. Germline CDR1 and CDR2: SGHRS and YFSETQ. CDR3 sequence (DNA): TGCGCCAGCAGCTTGGCTAACAACCCGCAGTATTTT. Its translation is CASSLANNPQYF.

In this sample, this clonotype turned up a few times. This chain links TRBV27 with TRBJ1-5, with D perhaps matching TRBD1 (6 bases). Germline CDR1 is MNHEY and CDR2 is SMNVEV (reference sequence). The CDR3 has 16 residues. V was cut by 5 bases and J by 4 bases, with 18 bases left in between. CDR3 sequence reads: CASSLTRTVTNQPQHF. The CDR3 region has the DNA TGTGCCAGCAGTCTCACCCGGACAGTTACTAATCAGCCCCAGCATTTT.

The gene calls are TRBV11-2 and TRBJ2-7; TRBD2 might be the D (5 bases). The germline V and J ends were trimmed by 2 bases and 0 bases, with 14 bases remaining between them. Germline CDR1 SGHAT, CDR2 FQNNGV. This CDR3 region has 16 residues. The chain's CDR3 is CASSLRRTVTSYEQYF. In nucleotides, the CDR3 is TGTGCCAGCAGCTTAAGGAGGACGGTCACCTCCTACGAGCAGTACTTC. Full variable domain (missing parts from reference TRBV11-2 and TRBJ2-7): EAGVAQSPRYKIIEKRQSVAFWCNPISGHATLYWYQQILGQGPKLLIQFQNNGVVDDSQLPKDRFSAERLKGVDSTLKIQPAKLEDSAVYLCASSLRRTVTSYEQYFGPGTRLTVT.

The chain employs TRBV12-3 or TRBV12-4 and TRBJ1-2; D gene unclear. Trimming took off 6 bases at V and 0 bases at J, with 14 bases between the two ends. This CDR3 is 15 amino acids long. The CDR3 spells CASSPKPPTNYGYTF. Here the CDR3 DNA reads TGTGCCAGCAGCCCAAAACCGCCAACTAACTATGGCTACACCTTC.

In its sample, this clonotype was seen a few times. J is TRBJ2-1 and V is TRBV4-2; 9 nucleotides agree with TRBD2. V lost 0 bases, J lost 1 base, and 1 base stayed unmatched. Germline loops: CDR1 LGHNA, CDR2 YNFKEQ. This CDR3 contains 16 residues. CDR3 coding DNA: TGTGCCAGCAGCCAAGAACTAGCGGGTTCCTACAATGAGCAGTTCTTC. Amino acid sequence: CASSQELAGSYNEQFF.

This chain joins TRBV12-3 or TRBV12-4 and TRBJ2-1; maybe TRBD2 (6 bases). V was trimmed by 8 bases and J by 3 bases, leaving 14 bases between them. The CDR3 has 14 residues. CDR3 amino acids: CASLDYLNYNEQFF. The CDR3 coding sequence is TGTGCCAGCCTGGACTACCTCAACTACAATGAGCAGTTCTTC.

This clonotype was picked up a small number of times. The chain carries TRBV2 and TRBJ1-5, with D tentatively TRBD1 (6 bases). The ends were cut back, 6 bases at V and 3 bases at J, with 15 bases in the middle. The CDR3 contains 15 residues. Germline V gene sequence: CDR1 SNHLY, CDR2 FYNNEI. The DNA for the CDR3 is TGTGCCAGCAGACGGGGTACAGGGAACAATCAGCCCCAGCATTTT. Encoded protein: CASRRGTGNNQPQHF.

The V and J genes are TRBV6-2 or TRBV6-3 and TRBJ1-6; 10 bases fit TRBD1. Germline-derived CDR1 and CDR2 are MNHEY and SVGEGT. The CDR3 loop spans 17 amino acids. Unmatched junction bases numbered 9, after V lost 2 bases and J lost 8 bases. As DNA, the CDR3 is TGTGCCAGCAGTTACGGACAGGGGGGCCTCGTGGATTCACCCCTCCACTTT. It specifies CASSYGQGGLVDSPLHF.

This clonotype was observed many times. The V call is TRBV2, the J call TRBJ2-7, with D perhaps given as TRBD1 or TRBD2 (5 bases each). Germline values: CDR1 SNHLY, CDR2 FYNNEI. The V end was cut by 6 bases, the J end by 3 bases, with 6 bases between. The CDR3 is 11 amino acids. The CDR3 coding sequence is TGTGCCAGCAGGGGGGTCTACGAGCAGTACTTC. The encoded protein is CASRGVYEQYF.

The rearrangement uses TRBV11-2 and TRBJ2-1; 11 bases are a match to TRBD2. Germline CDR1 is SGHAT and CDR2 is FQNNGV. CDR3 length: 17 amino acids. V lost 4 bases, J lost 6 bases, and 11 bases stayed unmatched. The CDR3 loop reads CASSSRTPLAGGNEQFF. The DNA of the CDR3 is TGTGCCAGCAGCTCAAGGACCCCGCTAGCGGGAGGCAATGAGCAGTTCTTC.

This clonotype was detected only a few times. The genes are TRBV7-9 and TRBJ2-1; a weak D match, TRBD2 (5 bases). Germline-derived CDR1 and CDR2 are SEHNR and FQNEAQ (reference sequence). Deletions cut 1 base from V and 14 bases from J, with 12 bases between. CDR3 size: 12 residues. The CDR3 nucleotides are TGTGCCAGCAGCTTAGAGGGAGAATTCGAGTTCTTC. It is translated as CASSLEGEFEFF.

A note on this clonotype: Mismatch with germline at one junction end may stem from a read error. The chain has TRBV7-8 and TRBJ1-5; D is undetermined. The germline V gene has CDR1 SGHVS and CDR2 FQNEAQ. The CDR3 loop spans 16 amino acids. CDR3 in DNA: TGTGCCAGCAGCTTAGAATTAGGGCAGAGCAATCACCCCCAGCATTTT. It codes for CASSLELGQSNHPQHF.

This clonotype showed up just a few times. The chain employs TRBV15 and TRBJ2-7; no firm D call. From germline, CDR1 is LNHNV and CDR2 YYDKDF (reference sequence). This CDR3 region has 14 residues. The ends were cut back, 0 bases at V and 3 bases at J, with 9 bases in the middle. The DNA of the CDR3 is TGTGCCACCAGCAGAGATAGGGATATCTACGAGCAGTACTTC. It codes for CATSRDRDIYEQYF.

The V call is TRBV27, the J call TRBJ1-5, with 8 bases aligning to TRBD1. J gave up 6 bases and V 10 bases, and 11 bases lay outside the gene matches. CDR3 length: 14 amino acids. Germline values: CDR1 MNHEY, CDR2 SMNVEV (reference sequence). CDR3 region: CATMGSGGRQPQHF. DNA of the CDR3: TGTGCCACCATGGGGTCAGGGGGCCGTCAGCCCCAGCATTTT.

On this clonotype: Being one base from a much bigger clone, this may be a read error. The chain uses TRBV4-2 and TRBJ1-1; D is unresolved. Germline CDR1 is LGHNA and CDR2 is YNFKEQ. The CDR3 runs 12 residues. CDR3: CASRGLNSEAFF. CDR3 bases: TGTGCCAGCCGCGGCCTGAACTCTGAAGCTTTCTTT.

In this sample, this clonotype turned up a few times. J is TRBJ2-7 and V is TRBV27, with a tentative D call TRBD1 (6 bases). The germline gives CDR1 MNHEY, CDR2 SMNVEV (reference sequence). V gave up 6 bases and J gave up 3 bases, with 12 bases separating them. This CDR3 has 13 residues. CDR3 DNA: TGTGCCAGCAGGGGACACCCAGGCTACGAGCAGTACTTC. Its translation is CASRGHPGYEQYF.

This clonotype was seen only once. The CDR3 DNA reads TGTGCCAGCTCACTCAACACCGGGACAAACTACGAGCAGTACTTC. It yields the protein CASSLNTGTNYEQYF. The chain recombines TRBV18 with TRBJ2-7, with D tentatively TRBD1 (6 bases). Per germline, CDR1 KGHSH and CDR2 LQKENI. Trimming cost V 4 bases and J 3 bases, with 16 bases left between them. The CDR3 runs 15 residues.